This entry lists 16 T cell receptor beta chains sequenced from one sample in a study of siplizumab effects on memory and regulatory T cells. The protocol was immunoSEQ multiplex PCR, while the TCRdb copy is restricted to in-frame clones and leaves out a portion. Of 62,000 or so clones listed, roughly 80% were seen once; the top ten hold approximately 4%. Sequencing was done on a sample of memory CD4+ T cells sorted from blood. Receptor source: a human donor in good health.

In its sample, this clone was seen once. This chain joins TRBV6-4 and TRBJ1-6; D not certain. This CDR3 contains 14 residues. Per the germline V gene, CDR1 is MRHNA and CDR2 is SNTAGT. Trimming shortened V by 4 bases and J by 9 bases, and 13 bases separated the two germline ends. CDR3 sequence: CASSVEDNSSPLHF. In DNA form, the CDR3 reads TGTGCCAGCAGTGTAGAGGATAACTCTTCACCCCTCCACTTT.

The rearrangement joins TRBV2 to TRBJ1-1, with TRBD1 as a possible D gene (6 bases). The germline V and J ends were trimmed by 6 bases and 3 bases, with 11 bases remaining between them. This CDR3 comprises 13 residues. Germline V gives CDR1 SNHLY, CDR2 FYNNEI. The CDR3 bases are TGTGCCAGCAGGGGGGACACAGACACTGAAGCTTTCTTT. It translates to CASRGDTDTEAFF.

The rearrangement uses TRBV19 and TRBJ2-2, with D possibly being TRBD1 (6 bases). Germline assignment: CDR1 LNHDA and CDR2 SQIVND (reference sequence). CDR3 size: 16 residues. The V gene lost 7 bases and the J gene lost 2 bases, with 17 bases spanning the gap. CDR3 nucleotide sequence: TGTGCCAGTATCGTTTCAGGACAGTCCAACACCGGGGAGCTGTTTTTT. It specifies CASIVSGQSNTGELFF.

This chain uses TRBV18 with TRBJ2-3; D unclear. The CDR3 spans 13 residues. Trimming left V 0 bases short and J 6 bases short, with 7 bases between. Germline V CDR1 and CDR2: KGHSH, LQKENI. CDR3 in DNA: TGTGCCAGCTCACCACCGGCGAGGGATACGCAGTATTTT. Its translation is CASSPPARDTQYF.

V is TRBV11-2 and J is TRBJ2-7; TRBD2 might be the D (6 bases). The V end lost 5 bases, the J end lost 3 bases, and 20 bases lay between the germline ends. CDR1 and CDR2 (germline): SGHAT, FQNNGV. CDR3 size: 16 residues. CDR3 region: CASSPINRRGSYEQYF. In nucleotides, the CDR3 is TGTGCCAGCAGCCCCATCAACAGGAGGGGAAGCTACGAGCAGTACTTC.

J is TRBJ2-1 and V is TRBV5-4, with a tentative D call TRBD2 (6 bases). V was trimmed by 3 bases and J by 7 bases, leaving 11 bases between them. Germline V CDR1 and CDR2: SGHNT, YYREEE (reference sequence). The CDR3 runs to 13 residues. CDR3 DNA: TGTGCCAGCAGCTCGGGACTTCATAATGAGCAGTTCTTC. As protein: CASSSGLHNEQFF.

V usage is TRBV5-1 and J usage is TRBJ2-5, with 8 nucleotides matching TRBD2. The V gene's germline CDR1 is SGHRS and CDR2 YFSETQ. Trimming removed 4 bases from V and 0 bases from J; junction bases left unmatched: 11. The CDR3 totals 17 residues. The CDR3 region is CASSHTKLADNQETQYF. The CDR3 DNA reads TGCGCCAGCAGCCACACAAAACTAGCGGACAACCAAGAGACCCAGTACTTC.

The rearrangement joins TRBV7-9 to TRBJ2-1, with 8 bases fitting TRBD1. Per germline, CDR1 SEHNR and CDR2 FQNEAQ (reference sequence). J lost 8 bases, V lost 5 bases, and 8 bases had no gene match. The CDR3 consists of 14 residues. The CDR3 coding sequence is TGTGCCAGCAGCACAGGACAGGGTATAGATGAGCAGTTCTTC. Protein product: CASSTGQGIDEQFF.

CDR3 DNA: TGTGCCAGCAGCCAACTAGCGGGGGGCGACGGTACGCAGTATTTT. Its translation: CASSQLAGGDGTQYF. This chain connects TRBV7-9 to TRBJ2-3; 12 nucleotides align to TRBD2. V lost 5 bases, J lost 8 bases, and 8 bases stayed unmatched. The V gene's germline CDR1 is SEHNR and CDR2 FQNEAQ (reference sequence). This CDR3 is 15 amino acids long.

This clone has just a few counts. The V call is TRBV4-1, the J call TRBJ1-2; perhaps TRBD1 as D (6 bases). The ends were cut back, 1 base at V and 8 bases at J, with 11 bases in the middle. The CDR3 length is 13 residues. Germline CDR1 reads MGHRA; CDR2 reads YSYEKL. The CDR3 sequence is CASSQGRGMGYTF. In DNA, the CDR3 is TGCGCCAGCAGCCAAGGCAGGGGTATGGGCTACACCTTC.

The J gene is TRBJ1-5, the V gene TRBV19, with 12 bases fitting TRBD1. Germline V gene data show CDR1 as LNHDA and CDR2 as SQIVND (reference sequence). This CDR3 has 16 residues. V lost 7 bases to trimming and J lost 2 bases; unmatched junction nucleotides: 6. The DNA of the CDR3 is TGTGCCAGTACCGGGACAGGGGGCCGGGGCAATCAGCCCCAGCATTTT. Amino acid sequence: CASTGTGGRGNQPQHF. The complete variable domain, with remaining parts taken from reference TRBV19 and TRBJ1-5, reads DGGITQSPKYLFRKEGQNVTLSCEQNLNHDAMYWYRQDPGQGLRLIYYSQIVNDFQKGDIAEGYSVSREKKESFPLTVTSAQKNPTAFYLCASTGTGGRGNQPQHFGDGTRLSIL.

The chain links TRBV27 to TRBJ2-3; 9 nucleotides align to TRBD2. This CDR3 comprises 12 residues. J was trimmed by 9 bases and V by 5 bases; bases with no gene match: 3. Germline CDR1 is MNHEY and CDR2 is SMNVEV (reference sequence). For the CDR3, the DNA is TGTGCCAGCAGTGGAAGCGGGGGGACGCAGTATTTT. As protein: CASSGSGGTQYF.

The chain uses TRBV5-1 and TRBJ1-1; D remains unclear. The CDR3 runs 13 residues. V shed 3 bases and J shed 8 bases, with 14 bases lying between them. The germline CDR1 and CDR2 sequences are SGHRS and YFSETQ. CDR3 amino acids: CASSSLTVSEAFF. CDR3 sequence (DNA): TGCGCCAGCAGCTCTCTCACAGTTTCCGAAGCTTTCTTT.

The V and J genes are TRBV6-1 and TRBJ1-2; D is uncertain. This CDR3 has 13 residues. CDR1 and CDR2 (germline): MNHNS, SASEGT. The V gene lost 7 bases and the J gene lost 2 bases, with 11 bases spanning the gap. The DNA for the CDR3 is TGTGCCAGCACTATTTCAGCGAACTATGGCTACACCTTC. Protein sequence: CASTISANYGYTF.

The chain has TRBV23-1 and TRBJ1-2, with D possibly TRBD1 on 5 matching bases. TRBV23-1 is treated as an ORF (open reading frame) with a function not yet certain. The CDR3 runs to 13 residues. The V and J ends lost 6 bases and 5 bases respectively, with 13 bases between them. CDR3 protein: CASSPREGYGYTF. The DNA of the CDR3 is TGCGCCAGCAGCCCGAGGGAGGGGTATGGCTACACCTTC.

This sequence joins TRBV7-2 and TRBJ1-2, with 9 bases that match TRBD1. Trimming took 5 bases from V and 2 from J; bases not matched to a gene: 9. CDR3 size: 16 residues. Germline-derived CDR1 and CDR2 are SGHTA and FQGNSA. In nucleotides, the CDR3 is TGTGCCAGCAGCCGAGGACAGGGGATTATGAACTATGGCTACACCTTC. This translates into CASSRGQGIMNYGYTF.